This T cell receptor beta chain was retrieved from a study of response to subunit inactivated influenza vaccine. Study results and caveats: Authors suggested seasonal influenza vaccinations each recruit few new T cells.

TCRdb itself ran the RT-PCR reads through MiXCR, one entry per CDR3 protein. The data hold hundreds of thousands of distinct CDR3 sequences, with roughly 22% observed a single time. This clonotype was seen at least ten times. Its antigen is currently unknown. The sequencing here drew on PBMCs from blood, taken 21 months after vaccination. This TCR was recovered from a man aged 45-69 years who received an inactivated influenza vaccine.

CDR3 amino acids: CASSLDMVSEAFF. CDR3 bases: TGTGCCAGCAGCTTAGATATGGTGTCGGAAGCTTTCTTT. This chain connects TRBV7-3 to TRBJ1-1; D ambiguous. The CDR3 spans 13 residues. V was cut by 2 bases and J by 8 bases, with 12 bases left in between. Germline values: CDR1 SGHTA, CDR2 FQGTGA.